The entry below gives a single T cell receptor beta chain sequence along with its context. It was cDNA, reverse transcribed from extracted RNA, that served as the sequencing template. Data came from immunoSEQ multiplex PCR; TCRdb stores just in-frame clones and leaves some out. Of about 280,000 clones listed, nearly 60% are singletons. This CDR3 is built from 16 residues. V was pared by 8 bases and J by 2 bases, with 7 bases of the junction left unmatched. Germline values: CDR1 MNHNY, CDR2 SVGAGI (reference sequence). This record belongs to a study of CD8+ T cells in alopecia areata. Described treatment: oral pan-JAK inhibitor, 5-10 mg twice daily.

The clonotype comes from a human donor with alopecia areata. The source material was CD4+ T cells sorted from blood, sampled at week 24, from a patient treated with tofacitinib. The genes are TRBV6-6 and TRBJ1-5; TRBD1 matches at 12 bases. The chain's CDR3 is CASRGTGGEGNQPQHF. The CDR3 coding sequence is TGTGCCAGCCGAGGGACAGGGGGCGAAGGCAATCAGCCCCAGCATTTT.